This T cell receptor (beta chain) was sequenced during a study of identifying expanded T cells in peripheral blood (dated by TCRdb to about 2019). Study-wide context: Four technical replicates, made by sequencing separate aliquots from the same pool of genomic DNA, were compared pairwise. The investigation overall reported the following: Across all healthy-donor time intervals, the beta-binomial model significantly lowered both the number of clones called differentially abundant and the false-positive rate. Roughly 1.2 differentially abundant clones were flagged by the binomial model between technical replicates, whereas about 15 and 18 were flagged over approximately two weeks and four weeks, respectively. For all healthy donors, the variance in clone template counts between approximately 2-week samples rose significantly as total template count increased. The authors expected that biological variance in healthy repertoires might rise further over much longer intervals, such as months to years.

The immunoSEQ Assay, which relies on bias-controlled multiplex PCR amplification of genomic DNA, was used to profile TCRbeta CDR3 regions. The original methods were these. The absolute abundance of each unique TCRbeta CDR3 region was quantified after sequences were collapsed and filtered. Differential abundance was assessed using a binomial (Fisher-equivalent) model and a beta-binomial model in which time-dependent variance fitted from healthy donors was added. Clones with fewer than 5 combined templates were removed, and differential abundance was called for clones with a Benjamini-Hochberg FDR below 0.01. Beta-binomial variance was modeled as a function of total template count across the two samples using the form v = (b*log(k)+a)^2. In its TCRdb copy, this immuneACCESS table keeps in-frame sequences only and misses some clones. Where compared with another copy, unresolved V genes explain less than half of these, and the others have no known cause. V and J calls and clone size are copied from that table; D and trimming were computed from the DNA. For this sample there are tens of thousands of clones; about 90% appear just once. Under 5% of the sample is held by the ten biggest clonotypes.

Details on this clone: It lacks a known antigen. No base qualities exist here, and no much larger clone lies one base off it.

During the collection period, no infections or other immune events were recorded for the healthy donors. Healthy-donor blood repertoires served as a training cohort to calibrate time-dependent variance in a beta-binomial model of T-cell clone differential abundance. The training cohort included around 10 healthy donors, of whom 3 were female and 7 were male. Donor ages ranged from roughly 29 to 64 years, with an average of about 44 years. Whole blood, obtained from a commercial supplier, was collected from each healthy donor at three time points spaced approximately two weeks apart. For immunosequencing, genomic DNA was extracted from whole blood that had not been sorted. Measured from the cysteine to the phenylalanine, the CDR3 is 15 residues long. This entry keeps only the CDR3 DNA: 45 bases, framed from base 1. The germline V gene provides CDR1 SGHTA and CDR2 FQGTGA. V is shortened by 5 bases, J by 5 bases, and the region joining them spans 16 bases.

This chain is built from TRBV7-3 and TRBJ2-1; TRBD2 is possibly the D segment (7 matching bases). This sequence was found in a person between 18 and 70 years old in good health. Sequencing input: blood. The CDR3 has the sequence CASSQRGGLNNEQFF. The DNA sequence reads TGTGCCAGCAGCCAAAGGGGGGGACTCAACAATGAGCAGTTCTTC.